A selection of T cell receptor beta chains follows, all from one sample in a study of CD8+ T cells in alopecia areata. Measured with immunoSEQ multiplex PCR; TCRdb has only the in-frame clones, and not every one. The sample records 200,000 to 250,000 clones, under 75% being singletons. The sample here was CD4+ T cells sorted from blood, taken at week 4, from a patient treated with tofacitinib. The origin of the receptors is a human donor with alopecia areata. Both conserved end residues are part of each CDR3. D genes are given only for firm matches. The size of a clone is reported for some rows only, either as once, few or many, or as a class for expanded clones.

-,-,TRBJ1-1,TRBV25-1,TGTGCCAGCAGTCTCAAGGTAGGGAACACTGAAGCTTTCTTT,CASSLKVGNTEAFF
-,TRBD1,TRBJ1-2,TRBV30,TGTGCCTGGAGTGTACAGGGGGGCTATGGCTACACCTTC,CAWSVQGGYGYTF
-,-,TRBJ1-1,TRBV29-1,TGCAGCGTCCTAGCCCGCCTTGGGGACACTGAAGCTTTCTTT,CSVLARLGDTEAFF
-,-,TRBJ2-5,TRBV7-9,TGTGCCAGCAGCGAAGAAGAGACCCAGTACTTC,CASSEEETQYF
-,-,TRBJ1-5,TRBV6-1,TGTGCCAGCAGTGGGGTTGGTGATAGCAATCAGCCCCAGCATTTT,CASSGVGDSNQPQHF
-,-,TRBJ2-7,TRBV11-2,TGTGCCAGCAGCTTAGGGGGGAGACTGGAGCAGTACTTC,CASSLGGRLEQYF
-,TRBD2,TRBJ2-7,TRBV2,TGTGCCAGCAGTGACCTAGGACTAGGAGAGCAGTACTTC,CASSDLGLGEQYF
few,TRBD1,TRBJ1-1,TRBV5-1,TGCGCCAGCAGCCCGCAGGGGGCTCGGAACACTGAAGCTTTCTTT,CASSPQGARNTEAFF
few,-,TRBJ1-2,TRBV30,TGTGCCTGGAGACGGGACGGAGCACCTTATGGCTACACCTTC,CAWRRDGAPYGYTF
few,TRBD1,TRBJ1-2,TRBV5-6,TGTGCCAGCAGCCCCGGGACAGTCGGTGGCTACACCTTC,CASSPGTVGGYTF
-,-,TRBJ2-6,TRBV6-6,TGTGCCAGCAGTTACTGGGGCAGTGGGGCCAACGTCCTGACTTTC,CASSYWGSGANVLTF
-,-,TRBJ2-3,TRBV6-6,TGTGCCAGCAGTTACGAAGGGGCCTTTAGCACAGATACGCAGTATTTT,CASSYEGAFSTDTQYF
few,TRBD2,TRBJ2-1,TRBV4-3,TGCGCCAGCAGCCAAGGGGCGGGGGGTAAGGAGTTCTTC,CASSQGAGGKEFF